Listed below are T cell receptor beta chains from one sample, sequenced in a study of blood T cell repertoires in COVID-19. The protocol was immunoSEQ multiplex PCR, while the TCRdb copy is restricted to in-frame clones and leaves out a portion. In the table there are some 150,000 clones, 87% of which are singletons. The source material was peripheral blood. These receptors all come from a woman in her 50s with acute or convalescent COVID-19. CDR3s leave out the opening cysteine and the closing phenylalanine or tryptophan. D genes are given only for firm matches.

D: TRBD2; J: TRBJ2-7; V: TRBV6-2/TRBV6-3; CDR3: ASRPSGSTYEQY
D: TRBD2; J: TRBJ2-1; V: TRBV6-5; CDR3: ASRRTSPNEQF
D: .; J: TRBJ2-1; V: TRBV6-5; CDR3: ASSYNDVGGQF
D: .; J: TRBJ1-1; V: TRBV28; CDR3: ASSLLGAAEAF
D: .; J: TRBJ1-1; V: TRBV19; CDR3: ASSISQAFAPANTEAF
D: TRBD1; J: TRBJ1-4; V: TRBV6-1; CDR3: ASSQATGNNEKLF
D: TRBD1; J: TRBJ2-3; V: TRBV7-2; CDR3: ASSFRTGYTDTQY
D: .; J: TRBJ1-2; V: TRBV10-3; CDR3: AISESTGRANYGYT
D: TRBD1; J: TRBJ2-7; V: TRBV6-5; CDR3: ASRRGPTEQY
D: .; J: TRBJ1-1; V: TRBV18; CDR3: ASSRGEGTEAF
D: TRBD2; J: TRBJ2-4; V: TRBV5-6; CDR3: ASSRGLAGVNIQY
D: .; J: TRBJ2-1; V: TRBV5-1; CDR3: ASSLTGTHRRDEQF
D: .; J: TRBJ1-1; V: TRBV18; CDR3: ATNIQGGTEAF
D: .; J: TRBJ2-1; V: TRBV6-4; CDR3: ASSDTGAPYNEQF
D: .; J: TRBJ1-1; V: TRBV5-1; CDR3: ASSAGSPLMNTEAF
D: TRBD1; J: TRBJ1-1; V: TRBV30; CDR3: AWSVATRGRGRVRTEAF
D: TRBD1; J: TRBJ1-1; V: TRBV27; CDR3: ASSLWGQGNTEAF
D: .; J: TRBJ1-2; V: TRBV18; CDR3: ASSPEFYAGYT
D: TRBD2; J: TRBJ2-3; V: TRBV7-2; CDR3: ASSWTSGREGDTQY
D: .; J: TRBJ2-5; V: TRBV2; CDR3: ASRTQETQY
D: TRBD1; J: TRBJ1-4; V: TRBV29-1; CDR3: SVLTGGDEKLF
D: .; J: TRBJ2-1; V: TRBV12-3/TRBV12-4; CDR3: ASSPRGYEQF
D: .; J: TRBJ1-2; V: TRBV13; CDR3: ASSLEGEGNFPRYGYT
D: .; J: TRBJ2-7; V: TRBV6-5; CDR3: ASSIPRELY
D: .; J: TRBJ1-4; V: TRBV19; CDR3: ASTAGEMGEKLF
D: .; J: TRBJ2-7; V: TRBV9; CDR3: ASSGDNPYEQY
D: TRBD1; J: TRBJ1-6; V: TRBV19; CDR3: ASSIGQGAGSPLH
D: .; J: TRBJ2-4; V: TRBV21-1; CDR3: ASSRTCGGHLAKNIQY
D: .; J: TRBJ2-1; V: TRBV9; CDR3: ASSVGGQVNEQF
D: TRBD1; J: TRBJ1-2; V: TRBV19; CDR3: ASRLGTGHGYT
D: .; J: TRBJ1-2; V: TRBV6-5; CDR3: ASSYSNSLTYGYT
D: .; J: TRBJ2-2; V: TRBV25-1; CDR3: ASSDSNTGELF
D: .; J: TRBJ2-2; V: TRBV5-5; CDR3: ASSLQGVNTGELF
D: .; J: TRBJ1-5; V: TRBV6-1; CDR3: ASSETGLNQPQH
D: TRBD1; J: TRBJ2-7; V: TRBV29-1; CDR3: SVARDRGRDEQY
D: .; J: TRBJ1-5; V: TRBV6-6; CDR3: ASSPLRAYYSNQPQH
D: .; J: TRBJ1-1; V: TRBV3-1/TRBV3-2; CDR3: ASSQDWGDTEAF
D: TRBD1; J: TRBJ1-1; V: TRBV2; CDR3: ASKGTARNTEAF
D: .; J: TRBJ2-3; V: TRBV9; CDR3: ASSVLGRHTDTQY
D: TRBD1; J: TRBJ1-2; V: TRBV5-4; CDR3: ASSLRQGGGYT
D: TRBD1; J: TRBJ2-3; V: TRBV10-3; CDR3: AISEGGTGDRDTQY
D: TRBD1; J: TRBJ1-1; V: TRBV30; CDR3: AWARTGEGTEAF
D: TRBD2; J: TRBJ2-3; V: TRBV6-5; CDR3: ASSYSYNSGMQY
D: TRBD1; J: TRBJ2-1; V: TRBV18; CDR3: ASSLGQSTLNEQF
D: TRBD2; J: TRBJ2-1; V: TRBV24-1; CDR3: ATSGVAGESYEQF
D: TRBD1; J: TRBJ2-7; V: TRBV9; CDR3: ASSVDPGTAYEQY
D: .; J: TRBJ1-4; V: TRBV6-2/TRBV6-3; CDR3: ASSRRTRAGVF
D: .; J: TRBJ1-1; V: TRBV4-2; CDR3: ASSQWGGGNTEAF
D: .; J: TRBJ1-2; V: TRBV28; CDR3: ASTTGGAPGNT
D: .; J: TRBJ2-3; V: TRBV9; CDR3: ASSVGRGGGTDTQY
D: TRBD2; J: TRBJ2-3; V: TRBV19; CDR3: ASSPQGPSGGTQY
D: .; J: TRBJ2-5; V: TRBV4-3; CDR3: ASSRRPGQAETQY
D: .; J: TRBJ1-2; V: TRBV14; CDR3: ASSLVSGVVGYT
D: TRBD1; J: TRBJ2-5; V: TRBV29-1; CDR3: SAQKGGAGETQY
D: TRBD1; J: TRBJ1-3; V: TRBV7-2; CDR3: ASIASTGGAGNTIY
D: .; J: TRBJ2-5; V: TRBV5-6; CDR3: ASSRPRRDQETQY
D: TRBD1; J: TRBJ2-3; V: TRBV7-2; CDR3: ASSTGTGDADTQY
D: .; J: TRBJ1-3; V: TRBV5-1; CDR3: ASSLDDRPISGNTIY
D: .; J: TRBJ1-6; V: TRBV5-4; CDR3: ASRKQDLGRNSPLH
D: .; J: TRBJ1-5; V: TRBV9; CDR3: ASSLEDNQNQPQH